The present TCR beta chain was sequenced within a study of spatial heterogeneity in lung cancer. Time point defined: sample taken at primary tumor resection. Unsorted samples of tumor, nontumor lung or frozen PBMC had their whole RNA sequenced. J gave up 12 bases and V 0 bases, and 7 bases lay outside the gene matches. The CDR3 sequence is 14 residues long. Germline assignment: CDR1 DFQATT and CDR2 SNEGSKA (reference sequence). This clonotype came up many times. Via MiXCR, TCRdb re-called the 5' RACE reads, giving one row per CDR3 protein. The data contain roughly 54,000 distinct CDR3 sequences, approximately 7.6% of them seen just once; the ten biggest clones take up about 12%.

The sequenced sample was PBMCs, obtained at surgery. The chain is built from TRBV20-1 and TRBJ1-4; 10 bases are shared with TRBD1. The receptor was derived from a female donor with early-stage non-small cell lung cancer. In DNA form, the CDR3 reads TGCAGTGCTAGAGATCGGGGACAGGGGTACGAACTGTTTTTT. This gives the protein CSARDRGQGYELFF.